The entry below gives a single T cell receptor beta chain sequence along with its context. Antigen: not known. Germline V CDR1 and CDR2: SGHRS, YFSETQ. Trimming cost V 4 bases and J 10 bases, with 27 bases left between them. CDR3 size: 17 residues. This entry comes from a study of cytomegalovirus exposure and HLA in healthy donors. Study-wide points: In a later analysis, most CMV-associated TCR beta chains appeared HLA-restricted. In vitro, three CMV-associated chains proved specific for CMV antigens. The study designated around 150 TCR beta chains cytomegalovirus-associated.

It was with 60 Vbeta and 13 Jbeta primers that the PCR ran. Sequenced by immunoSEQ multiplex PCR; TCRdb stores in-frame clones only, minus some. This sample yields over 60,000 clones, of which 75% are seen a single time; approximately 13% belongs to the top ten. The specimen sequenced was PBMCs. This chain joins TRBV5-1 and TRBJ2-1, with D possibly being TRBD1 (6 bases). The TCR sequence derives from a man between 65 and 85 years old in good health and CMV-seronegative. The CDR3 nucleotides are TGCGCCAGCAGCCCCCCCCTGACAGGATTAGGAGGTAGGGAGCAGTTCTTC. Translated: CASSPPLTGLGGREQFF.